The 5 T cell receptor beta chains reported below all come from one sample, sequenced in a study of CD8+ T cells in alopecia areata. Cutaneous lymph nodes were pooled and cells sorted by CD4, CD8alpha, NKG2D, NKG2ACE and more. After isolation, RNA underwent reverse transcription to generate cDNA as the sequencing template. Profiling relied on immunoSEQ multiplex PCR, and the TCRdb table lists in-frame clones only, not all of them. Listed for the sample are more than 250,000 clones, none seen a single time. Sequenced sample: CD4+ T cells sorted from a lymph node. These receptors originate from a C3H/HeJ mouse with alopecia areata. This strain has MHC haplotype H2-k.

Concerning this clone itself: Germline and genes here are mouse. The sequenced fragment ends 4 residues before the CDR3 boundary, so the rest is inferred from the germline J gene. Additional DNA sequences in this sample encode the identical CDR3. The chain carries TRBV19 and TRBJ2-1; 11 bases are a match to TRBD2. Germline V gives CDR1 FNHDT, CDR2 SITEND (reference sequence). The CDR3 runs 15 residues. Trimming at V came to 4 bases and at J to 3 bases, leaving 3 bases not matched to a gene. The CDR3 protein is CASSRTGGSYAEQFF. CDR3 bases read: TGTGCCAGCAGTCGGACTGGGGGGAGCTATGCT.

In regard to this clone: The gene names given are mouse names. Coverage ceases 4 residues before the CDR3 finishes, and the germline J gene fills in the end. The sample carries other DNA sequences with the same CDR3. This chain connects TRBV17 to TRBJ2-2, with 7 bases lining up with TRBD1. Germline-derived CDR1 and CDR2 are MNHDT and YYDKIL. The CDR3 runs to 14 residues. Germline trimming cut 6 bases from V and 1 base from J; bases unmatched to any gene: 2. CDR3 region: CASSRDRNTGQLYF. CDR3 DNA (partial): TGTGCTAGCAGCAGGGACAGAAACACCGGG. The full variable domain, completed using reference TRBV17 and TRBJ2-2, is DTTVKQNPRYKLARVGKPVNLICSQTMNHDTMYWYQKKPNQAPKLLLFYYDKILNREADTFEKFQSSRPNNSFCSLYIGSAGLEYSAMYLCASSRDRNTGQLYFGEGSKLTVL.

Turning to this clone: Any gene name here is a mouse gene name. The CDR3 extends 4 residues past the end of the read, so its final part is completed from the germline J gene. The chain links TRBV19 to TRBJ2-2; 12 bases match TRBD1. Germline V gene sequence: CDR1 FNHDT, CDR2 SITEND (reference sequence). The V gene end was trimmed by 4 bases and the J gene end by 2 bases; junction bases not matched to a gene: 6. The CDR3 length is 17 residues. CDR3 DNA (partial): TGTGCCAGCAGTCCTCCGGGACAGGGGGCGAACACCGGG. Translation: CASSPPGQGANTG. The full CDR3 protein is CASSPPGQGANTGQLYF.

On this clone: Germline and genes: mouse. With the read ending 4 residues before the CDR3 end, the germline J gene is used to fill in that end. The identical CDR3 is also encoded by other nucleotide sequences in the sample. The rearrangement links TRBV5 to TRBJ2-7; D may be TRBD2 (5 bases). The germline V gene encodes CDR1 LGHNA and CDR2 YNLKQL (reference sequence). The CDR3 is 13 residues long. The CDR3 reads CASSQDVGYEQYF. The sequenced part of the CDR3 DNA is TGTGCCAGCAGCCAAGATGTGGGGTAT.

A note on this clone: Genes here carry mouse names. Read coverage stops 4 residues before the CDR3 terminus; the germline J gene supplies the remainder. The V gene is TRBV13-2, the J gene TRBJ2-2; unclear D gene. The V gene's germline CDR1 is NNHNN and CDR2 SYGAGS (reference sequence). Deletions cut 3 bases from V and 3 bases from J, with 6 bases between. The CDR3 extends over 13 amino acids. This chain's CDR3 is CASGVFYTGQLYF. The CDR3 DNA, read in part, is TGTGCCAGCGGTGTCTTCTACACCGGG.